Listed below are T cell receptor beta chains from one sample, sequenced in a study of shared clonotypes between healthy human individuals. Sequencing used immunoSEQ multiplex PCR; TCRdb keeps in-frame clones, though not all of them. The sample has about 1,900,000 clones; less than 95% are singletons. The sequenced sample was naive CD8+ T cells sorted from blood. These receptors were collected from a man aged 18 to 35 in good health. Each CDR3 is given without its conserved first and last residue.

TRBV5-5,ASSLTGQGRGQPQH
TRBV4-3,ASSPKLTDWGLNYGYT
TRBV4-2,ASSQVFRPGLAGETDTQY
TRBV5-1,ASGLSSGTDTQY
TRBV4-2,ASSQSTIQETQY
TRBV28,ASSSSLGRVGEDEQY
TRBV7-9,ASSLALAGQSEETQY
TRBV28,ASSLFQNEQY
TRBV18,ASSLTGEGNQPQH
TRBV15,ATSGAANYGYT